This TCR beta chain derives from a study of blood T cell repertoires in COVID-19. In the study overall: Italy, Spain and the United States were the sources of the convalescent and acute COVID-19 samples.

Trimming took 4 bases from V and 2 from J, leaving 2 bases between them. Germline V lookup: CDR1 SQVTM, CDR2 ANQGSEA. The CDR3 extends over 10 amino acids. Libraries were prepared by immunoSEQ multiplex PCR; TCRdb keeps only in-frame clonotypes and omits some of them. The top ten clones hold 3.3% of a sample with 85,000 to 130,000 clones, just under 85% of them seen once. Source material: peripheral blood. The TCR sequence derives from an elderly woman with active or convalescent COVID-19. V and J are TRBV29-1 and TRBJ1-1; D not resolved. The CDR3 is CSVANTEAFF. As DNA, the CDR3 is TGCAGCGTTGCTAACACTGAAGCTTTCTTT.